A selection of T cell receptor beta chains follows, all from one sample in a study of T cells in Graves' hyperthyroidism and ophthalmopathy. TCRdb ran MiXCR on the multiplex PCR reads and lists one entry per CDR3 protein. Of a few hundred thousand distinct CDR3 sequences listed, about 43% are singletons. The sample consisted of peripheral blood or thyroid tissue (not recorded which). Receptor source: a woman under 30 with Graves' hyperthyroidism. The CDR3 runs from the conserved cysteine through the conserved F or W. A D gene is named only where the DNA matches it firmly. Not every row has a clone size; where given, it reads once, few, many or a size class.

j_call cdr3_length d_call v_call clone_size cdr3_aa cdr3_nt
TRBJ1-1 13 TRBD1 TRBV20-1 - CSAFDRGSTEAFF TGCAGTGCCTTCGACAGGGGTAGCACTGAAGCTTTCTTT
TRBJ1-2 18 - TRBV25-1 - CASSLLPSTGTWSYGYTF TGTGCCAGCAGCTTACTCCCCTCCACCGGGACATGGAGCTATGGCTACACCTTC
TRBJ2-5 14 - TRBV7-9 - CASSPVMYQETQYF TGTGCCAGCAGCCCCGTTATGTACCAAGAGACCCAGTACTTC
TRBJ2-7 15 - TRBV20-1 - CSGRDILQGIYEQYF TGCAGTGGTAGAGATATCTTACAGGGCATATACGAGCAGTACTTC
TRBJ1-4 15 TRBD1 TRBV10-3 - CAISYSGGVNEKLFF TGTGCCATCAGTTATTCAGGGGGCGTTAATGAAAAACTGTTTTTT
TRBJ1-1 16 - TRBV7-9 few CASSQPRAGLNTEAFF TGTGCCAGCAGCCAGCCAAGGGCAGGGTTGAACACTGAAGCTTTCTTT
TRBJ1-1 12 - TRBV24-1 many CATSLGNTEAFF TGTGCCACCAGTCTTGGGAACACTGAAGCTTTCTTT
TRBJ2-7 16 TRBD2 TRBV7-7 - CATGDTGGRAPYEQYF TGTGCCACCGGTGATACTGGCGGGAGAGCCCCCTACGAGCAGTACTTC
TRBJ1-1 14 TRBD1 TRBV20-1 few CSARLTGGFTEAFF TGCAGTGCTAGACTGACAGGGGGCTTCACTGAAGCTTTCTTT
TRBJ1-6 15 - TRBV20-1 - CSARVPGSYNSPLHF TGCAGTGCTAGAGTACCGGGTTCCTATAATTCACCCCTCCACTTT
TRBJ2-6 12 - TRBV20-1 many CSARQAANVLTF TGCAGTGCCCGACAGGCTGCCAACGTCCTGACTTTC
TRBJ1-2 14 TRBD1 TRBV9 - CASSRRQGVDGYTF TGTGCCAGCAGCAGACGACAGGGGGTCGATGGCTACACCTTC
TRBJ1-1 11 - TRBV2 - CASSELGTAFF TGTGCCAGCAGTGAGCTGGGGACAGCTTTCTTT
TRBJ1-1 12 TRBD1 TRBV29-1 - CSVARDRGDAFF TGCAGCGTTGCCAGGGACAGGGGGGACGCTTTCTTT
TRBJ1-3 16 - TRBV2 once CASSEAAPLTGNTIYF TGTGCCAGCAGTGAAGCCGCCCCCTTGACTGGAAACACCATATATTTT
TRBJ2-6 15 - TRBV10-3 - CATTDVNSGANVLTF TGTGCCACTACGGACGTGAACTCTGGGGCCAACGTCCTGACTTTC
TRBJ2-7 13 - TRBV7-2 few CASSQTGVDEQYF TGTGCCAGCAGCCAAACCGGGGTGGACGAGCAGTACTTC
TRBJ2-5 13 - TRBV9 many CASSSTAQETQYF TGTGCCAGCAGTAGCACAGCCCAAGAGACCCAGTACTTC
TRBJ1-1 16 - TRBV2 - CASSYRRRNMNTEAFF TGTGCCAGCAGTTATAGGCGGCGGAACATGAACACTGAAGCTTTCTTT
TRBJ1-2 12 TRBD1 TRBV29-1 - CSAAGTGIGYTF TGCAGCGCAGCCGGGACAGGGATTGGCTACACCTTC
TRBJ2-7 15 - TRBV24-1 - CATSDFSTTAYEQYF TGTGCCACCAGTGATTTTAGTACTACCGCCTACGAGCAGTACTTC
TRBJ1-4 14 TRBD1 TRBV29-1 - CSARQGGLREKLFF TGCAGCGCTAGACAGGGGGGGCTGAGGGAAAAACTGTTTTTT
TRBJ2-7 14 TRBD1 TRBV12-3/TRBV12-4 few CASRSRGIAYEQYF TGTGCCAGCAGGTCCAGGGGGATAGCCTACGAGCAGTACTTC
TRBJ1-1 15 - TRBV12-3/TRBV12-4 - CASSLMQGPNTEAFF TGTGCCAGCAGTTTAATGCAGGGGCCGAACACTGAAGCTTTCTTT
TRBJ1-3 13 - TRBV2 - CASSDLFGNTIYF TGTGCCAGCAGTGATTTGTTCGGGAACACCATATATTTT
TRBJ1-2 15 - TRBV2 - CASRLLDSINYGYTF TGTGCCAGCAGGTTATTGGACAGCATTAACTATGGCTACACCTTC
TRBJ2-7 13 - TRBV29-1 - CSVHLGVYNEQYF TGCAGCGTTCACCTGGGAGTCTACAACGAGCAGTACTTC
TRBJ2-5 15 - TRBV2 few CASSLLSGIGGTQYF TGTGCCAGCTCTCTACTGTCCGGGATTGGGGGAACCCAGTACTTC
TRBJ1-5 18 TRBD1 TRBV2 - CASGGADRGTRSNQPQHF TGTGCCAGCGGTGGAGCGGACAGGGGTACCCGAAGCAATCAGCCCCAGCATTTT
TRBJ2-5 13 - TRBV2 many CASSLRESFVPYF TGTGCCAGCAGTCTTAGGGAATCCTTCGTTCCGTACTTC
TRBJ1-4 13 - TRBV29-1 - CSVVYRASYELFF TGCAGCGTTGTCTATCGTGCCTCCTATGAACTGTTTTTT
TRBJ2-7 16 - TRBV29-1 few CSVEDLTEGATYEQYF TGCAGCGTTGAAGACCTGACGGAGGGGGCTACCTACGAGCAGTACTTC
TRBJ2-5 15 TRBD1 TRBV24-1 many CATSDPRTGGETQYF TGTGCCACCAGTGATCCACGGACAGGGGGCGAGACCCAGTACTTC
TRBJ1-6 15 TRBD1 TRBV7-9 - CASSLERGRNSPLHF TGTGCCAGCAGCTTAGAGAGGGGGCGTAATTCACCCCTCCACTTT
TRBJ1-1 16 - TRBV24-1 few CATSDSMRPGRTEAFF TGTGCCACCAGTGATTCTATGAGACCGGGTCGGACTGAAGCTTTCTTT
TRBJ1-6 15 - TRBV25-1 - CASSKRQAGNSPLHF TGTGCCAGCAGTAAGCGACAGGCGGGGAATTCACCCCTCCACTTT
TRBJ2-5 13 TRBD1 TRBV15 many CATSRGQGETQYF TGTGCCACCAGCAGAGGACAGGGGGAGACCCAGTACTTC
TRBJ2-6 14 - TRBV2 - CASRWDSGANVLTF TGTGCCAGCAGGTGGGATTCTGGGGCCAACGTCCTGACTTTC
TRBJ2-7 13 TRBD1 TRBV7-9 many CASSSGTEYEQYF TGTGCCAGCAGCTCCGGGACAGAGTACGAGCAGTACTTC
TRBJ2-2 14 - TRBV5-1 - CASSHGQNTGELFF TGCGCCAGCAGTCATGGACAGAACACCGGGGAGCTGTTTTTT